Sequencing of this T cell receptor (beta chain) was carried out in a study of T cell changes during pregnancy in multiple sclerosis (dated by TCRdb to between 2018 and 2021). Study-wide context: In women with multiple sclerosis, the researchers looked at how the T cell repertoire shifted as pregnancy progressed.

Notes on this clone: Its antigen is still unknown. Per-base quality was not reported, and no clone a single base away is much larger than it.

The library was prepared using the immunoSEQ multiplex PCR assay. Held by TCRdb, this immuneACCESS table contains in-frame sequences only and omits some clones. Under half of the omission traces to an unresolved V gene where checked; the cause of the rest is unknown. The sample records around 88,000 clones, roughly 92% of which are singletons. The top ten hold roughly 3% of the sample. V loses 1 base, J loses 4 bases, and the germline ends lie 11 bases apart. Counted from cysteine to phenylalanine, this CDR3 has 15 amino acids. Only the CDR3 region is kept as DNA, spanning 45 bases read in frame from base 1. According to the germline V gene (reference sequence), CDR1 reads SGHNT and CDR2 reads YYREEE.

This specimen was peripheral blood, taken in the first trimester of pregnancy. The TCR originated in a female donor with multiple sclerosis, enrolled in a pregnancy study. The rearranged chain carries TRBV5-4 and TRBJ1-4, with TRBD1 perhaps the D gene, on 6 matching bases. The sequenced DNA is TGTGCCAGCAGCTTGCAGGGGCCGAGTAATGAAAAACTGTTTTTT. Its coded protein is CASSLQGPSNEKLFF.